A single sample is the source of the 12 T cell receptor beta chains below, sequenced in a study of T cells after yellow fever vaccination. TCRdb re-called the 5' RACE reads through MiXCR, storing one row per CDR3 protein. The sample carries 60,000 to 85,000 distinct CDR3 sequences, 6.5% recorded once. The sample consisted of CD8+ T cells sorted from PBMCs, taken more than 40 days after the first yellow fever vaccination. All receptors come from a man between 18 and 35 years old who received the YFV17D yellow fever vaccine.

This clonotype was counted a few times. This chain joins TRBV6-1 and TRBJ1-1, with a tentative D call TRBD1 (5 bases). This CDR3 spans 16 amino acids. Trimming shortened V by 4 bases and J by 5 bases, and 20 bases separated the two germline ends. Germline loops: CDR1 MNHNS, CDR2 SASEGT. For the CDR3, the DNA is TGTGCCAGCAGTGGGTCCCTCAGGTTCAGGGATACTGAAGCTTTCTTT. Protein product: CASSGSLRFRDTEAFF.

V usage is TRBV29-1 and J usage is TRBJ2-2, with D perhaps TRBD1 or TRBD2 (5 bases each). Germline assignment: CDR1 SQVTM and CDR2 ANQGSEA. The CDR3 runs to 15 residues. Trimming cost V 4 bases and J 2 bases, with 14 bases left between them. This CDR3 is CSVGWGWYNTGELFF. Here the CDR3 DNA reads TGCAGCGTTGGTTGGGGGTGGTACAACACCGGGGAGCTGTTTTTT.

This clonotype was found many times. The chain couples TRBV6-2 or TRBV6-3 to TRBJ2-3; D is unresolved. This CDR3 region has 13 residues. CDR1 and CDR2 (germline): MNHEY, SVGEGT. Between the trimmed V and J ends, which lost 6 bases and 4 bases, there was a span of 11 bases. This chain's CDR3 is CASRDALSDTQYF. The CDR3 DNA reads as TGTGCCAGCAGGGACGCCTTGTCAGATACGCAGTATTTT.

On this clonotype: This sequence may be a read error, since a much larger clone differs from it by one base. The chain joins TRBV6-1 to TRBJ2-2, with TRBD2 as a possible D gene (6 bases). V lost 10 bases and J lost 4, with 16 bases in between. This CDR3 has 14 residues. Germline V lookup: CDR1 MNHNS, CDR2 SASEGT. CDR3 DNA sequence: TGTGCCACTCACAAAGTGGGGGGCACCGGGGAGCTGTTTTTT. The encoded protein is CATHKVGGTGELFF.

The genes are TRBV7-6 and TRBJ1-3; no definite D call. The CDR3 is 13 residues long. The germline V gene encodes CDR1 SGHVS and CDR2 FNYEAQ. V dropped 5 bases and J dropped 10 bases, with 15 bases sitting between them. The CDR3 DNA reads TGTGCCAGCAGCCGGGTCCTTTTGGATACCATATATTTT. As protein: CASSRVLLDTIYF.

There are many counts of this clonotype. The CDR3 region has the DNA TGTGCCAGCAGTTGGGGGACGGCTACCTACGAGCAGTACTTC. It encodes CASSWGTATYEQYF. The chain has TRBV12-3 or TRBV12-4 and TRBJ2-7, with D perhaps TRBD1 or TRBD2 (5 bases each). The CDR3 consists of 14 residues. V was clipped by 4 bases and J by 2 bases, with 12 bases between them.

In this sample, this clonotype turned up many times. V and J are TRBV5-1 and TRBJ2-5, with D tentatively TRBD1 (6 bases). Germline lookup yields CDR1 SGHRS and CDR2 YFSETQ. There are 15 residues in the CDR3. Trimming took 3 bases from V and 4 from J, leaving 16 bases between them. CDR3: CASSSFTGFRETQYF. In DNA, the CDR3 is TGCGCCAGCAGCTCGTTTACAGGGTTTCGAGAGACCCAGTACTTC.

The sample holds many counts of this clonotype. The gene calls are TRBV14 and TRBJ1-4; D is ambiguous. Germline CDR1 reads SGHDN; CDR2 reads FVKESK. The V and J ends lost 0 bases and 7 bases respectively, with 9 bases between them. CDR3 length: 14 residues. The CDR3 sequence is CASSQEFPGEKLFF. CDR3 nucleotide sequence: TGTGCCAGCAGCCAAGAGTTTCCGGGTGAAAAACTGTTTTTT. The full variable domain, rest sourced from reference TRBV14 and TRBJ1-4, is EAGVTQFPSHSVIEKGQTVTLRCDPISGHDNLYWYRRVMGKEIKFLLHFVKESKQDESGMPNNRFLAERTGGTYSTLKVQPAELEDSGVYFCASSQEFPGEKLFFGSGTQLSVL.

In its sample, this clonotype was seen many times. The chain is built from TRBV19 and TRBJ2-2, with 8 bases matching TRBD1. The CDR3 sequence is 15 residues long. V was pared by 0 bases and J by 7 bases, with 4 bases of the junction left unmatched. Germline loops: CDR1 LNHDA, CDR2 SQIVND (reference sequence). The CDR3 sequence is CASSIEDRVNGELFF. In nucleotides, the CDR3 is TGTGCCAGTAGTATAGAGGACAGGGTAAACGGGGAGCTGTTTTTT. Using reference TRBV19 and TRBJ2-2 for the parts outside the CDR3, the full variable domain is DGGITQSPKYLFRKEGQNVTLSCEQNLNHDAMYWYRQDPGQGLRLIYYSQIVNDFQKGDIAEGYSVSREKKESFPLTVTSAQKNPTAFYLCASSIEDRVNGELFFGEGSRLTVL.

This clonotype was detected only a few times. The rearrangement uses TRBV4-3 and TRBJ1-1, with D tentatively TRBD1 (5 bases). The CDR3 totals 16 residues. V gave up 0 bases and J gave up 1 base, with 12 bases separating them. Germline lookup yields CDR1 LGHNA and CDR2 YSLEER. The CDR3 here is CASSQDPAGTNTEAFF. The CDR3 region has the DNA TGCGCCAGCAGCCAAGACCCCGCAGGGACGAACACTGAAGCTTTCTTT.

The CDR3 here is CASSDRGPQETQYF. The CDR3 DNA follows: TGTGCCAGCAGTGATCGGGGGCCCCAAGAGACCCAGTACTTC. The chain has TRBV6-1 and TRBJ2-5; either TRBD1 or TRBD2 may supply D (6 bases each). Trimming took 3 bases from V and 1 from J, leaving 9 bases between them. The germline gives CDR1 MNHNS, CDR2 SASEGT. The CDR3 is 14 amino acids.

The chain links TRBV6-5 to TRBJ1-1; a weak D match, TRBD1 (6 bases). The CDR3 extends over 13 amino acids. Trimming left V 2 bases short and J 4 bases short, with 8 bases between. Germline assignment: CDR1 MNHEY and CDR2 SVGAGI. The CDR3, as DNA: TGTGCCAGCAGTTACCAGGGGCGCACTGAAGCTTTCTTT. Translation gives CASSYQGRTEAFF.